Sequencing of this T cell receptor (beta chain) was carried out in a study of blood T cell repertoires in COVID-19 (TCRdb year 2020). About the full investigation: Samples covering the acute and convalescent phases of COVID-19 were provided by collaborators in the United States, Italy and Spain. Samples were obtained from the ongoing ImmuneRACE study (first 160 participants) and from about 1,300 subjects provided by 6 global collaborators. Sample metadata almost always included a de-identified subject ID, COVID-19 status, age in years and sex. Deeply sampled blood TCRbeta repertoires from subjects exposed to, actively infected with, or recovered from COVID-19 were included in the dataset. Where HLA class I and class II types were available, the types were taken from metadata supplied by the sample provider, not from assay-based typing. The prospective study material was composed of cDNA or gDNA derived from T cells, B-cell-depleted T cells, or PBMCs. The repertoires were made available in a free public database intended to serve as a resource for research on the immune response to SARS-CoV-2.

With respect to this clone: The specificity of this receptor is unknown. No base-level quality is on record; no much larger clone is a single base apart. Additional DNA sequences in this sample encode the identical CDR3.

V is clipped by 2 bases and J by 8 bases, and the sequence between their germline boundaries is 6 bases long. CDR1 is given as MDHEN and CDR2 as SYDVKM, both from the germline V gene. Inclusive of the bounding cysteine and phenylalanine, the CDR3 is 11 residues long. Here the CDR3 DNA is all that survives: 33 bases in frame from base 1. Results the study describes overall, beyond this receptor: Clinical and demographic metadata were provided uncurated, with the amount varying by source and participant.

TCRbeta CDR3 regions were amplified from genomic DNA using the immunoSEQ Assay, a bias-controlled multiplex PCR. The study's own analysis went as follows. Nucleated cell counts per sample were estimated from amplification of reference gene primers within the assay. To quantify the absolute abundance of each unique TCRbeta CDR3 rearrangement, sequence reads were collapsed and filtered. For each sample, productive Simpson clonality was calculated by taking the square root of Simpson's diversity index across productive rearrangements. TCRdb stores this immuneACCESS table with in-frame sequences only. Part of the clones is absent; in the studies checked, under half of the shortfall reflects unresolved V genes, and no reason is known for the rest. V and J calls plus clone size are reproduced from that table; the DNA served to infer D and trimming. In all, the sample holds 80,000 or so clones, and about 83% of those were seen once. About 9% of the sample is in the top ten clones.

Whole blood was collected in K2EDTA tubes by collaborating institutions according to the institutions' own protocols. For TCRbeta analysis, collaborators shipped samples as frozen whole blood, isolated PBMCs, or DNA extracted from either of those sample types. In this chain, TRBV28 is recombined with TRBJ1-2; the D gene is unclear. Sequenced: peripheral blood. This receptor was obtained from a human donor in a cohort sampled during active COVID-19. The CDR3 corresponds to CASSLRYGYTF. The DNA sequence is as follows: TGTGCCAGCAGTTTACGGTACGGCTACACCTTC.